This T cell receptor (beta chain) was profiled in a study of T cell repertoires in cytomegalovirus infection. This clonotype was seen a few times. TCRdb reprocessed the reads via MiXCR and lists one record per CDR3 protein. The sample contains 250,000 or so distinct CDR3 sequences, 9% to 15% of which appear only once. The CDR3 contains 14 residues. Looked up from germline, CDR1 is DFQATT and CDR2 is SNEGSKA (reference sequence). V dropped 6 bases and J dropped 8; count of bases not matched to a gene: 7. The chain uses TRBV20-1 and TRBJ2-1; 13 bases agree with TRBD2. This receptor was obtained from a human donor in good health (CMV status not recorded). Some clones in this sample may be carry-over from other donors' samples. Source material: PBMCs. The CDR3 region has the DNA TGCAGTGCGTCGACTAGCGGGGGGATCGATGAGCAGTTCTTC. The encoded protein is CSASTSGGIDEQFF.